This T cell receptor (beta chain) stems from a study of cytomegalovirus exposure and HLA in healthy donors. Whole-study results and caveats: The study reported that TCR beta sequences accurately predicted HLA-A and HLA-B alleles in most subjects. A later analysis appeared to link common viral pathogens to several of the most significant clusters.

The PCR made use of 60 Vbeta and 13 Jbeta primers. The repertoire was sequenced with immunoSEQ multiplex PCR; TCRdb's copy has only in-frame clones and lacks some. Of 95,000 to 100,000 clones listed, about 75% are singletons. Details on this clone: The target antigen is unknown.

Healthy bone marrow donors made up the donor group. Material for sequencing was PBMCs. The source of this sequence is a middle-aged man in good health and CMV-seronegative.

CDR3 sequence: CASSLMTPDGYTF. CDR3 DNA sequence: TGCGCCAGCAGCTTAATGACACCAGATGGCTACACCTTC. The rearrangement joins TRBV5-1 to TRBJ1-2; D remains ambiguous. This CDR3 region has 13 residues. Trimming shortened V by 2 bases and J by 6 bases, and 11 bases separated the two germline ends. Germline CDR1 reads SGHRS; CDR2 reads YFSETQ.